One sample yielded the 23 T cell receptor beta chains listed below, sequenced in a study of T cells expressing NK-cell markers. TCRdb reanalyzed the 5' RACE reads and collapses them to one entry per CDR3 protein, without DNA. The sample table sets out 350,000 to 500,000 distinct CDR3 sequences. Specimen: blood T cells: a sorted CD56 or NKG2C T cell subset, CD4+ or CD8+ T cells, or bulk PBMC T cells (not recorded which). The origin of the receptors is a woman aged 18-70 years in good health.

This chain joins TRBV3-1 and TRBJ2-3; TCRdb lists TRBD2, though no DNA is available to test this call. Per germline, CDR1 LGHDT and CDR2 YNNKEL (reference sequence). The CDR3 has 13 residues. CDR3 region: CASSQDPYEGQYF.

CDR3 residues: CASGLASRQGGRETQYF. This chain connects TRBV12-5 to TRBJ2-5; absent DNA, TCRdb's TRBD1 call cannot be checked. CDR3 length equals 17 residues. The germline gives CDR1 LGHNT, CDR2 FRNRAP.

The chain links TRBV6-2 or TRBV6-3 to TRBJ1-5; TCRdb indicates TRBD1, and absent DNA this call remains unverified. The length of the CDR3 is 17 residues. Germline V gene sequence: CDR1 MNHEY, CDR2 SVGEGT. CDR3 region: CASTSIRTGDGNQPQHF.

The gene calls are TRBV7-2 and TRBJ2-3; TCRdb designates TRBD1, a call that cannot be tested without DNA. Germline V gene sequence: CDR1 SGHTA, CDR2 FQGNSA. This CDR3 has 17 amino acids. The CDR3 protein is CASSKVDVTALGDTQYF.

The chain uses TRBV11-2 and TRBJ2-3; the TRBD2 assignment by TCRdb is unverifiable without DNA. The CDR3 has 15 amino acids. CDR1 and CDR2 (germline): SGHAT, FQNNGV. The CDR3 protein is CASSTGLSSTDTQYF. Variable domain in full (rest from reference TRBV11-2 and TRBJ2-3): EAGVAQSPRYKIIEKRQSVAFWCNPISGHATLYWYQQILGQGPKLLIQFQNNGVVDDSQLPKDRFSAERLKGVDSTLKIQPAKLEDSAVYLCASSTGLSSTDTQYFGPGTRLTVL.

The chain employs TRBV19 and TRBJ1-1; TCRdb proposes TRBD1, but this gene call is untestable without DNA. The germline V gene encodes CDR1 LNHDA and CDR2 SQIVND (reference sequence). This CDR3 contains 16 residues. CDR3 loop: CASSTTLTAMNTEAFF. Based on the CDR3 plus reference TRBV19 and TRBJ1-1, the full variable domain is DGGITQSPKYLFRKEGQNVTLSCEQNLNHDAMYWYRQDPGQGLRLIYYSQIVNDFQKGDIAEGYSVSREKKESFPLTVTSAQKNPTAFYLCASSTTLTAMNTEAFFGQGTRLTVV.

The chain couples TRBV25-1 to TRBJ2-1. The CDR3 sequence is 12 residues long. Germline V CDR1 and CDR2: MGHDK, SYGVNS. The CDR3 sequence is CASMGSYNEQFF.

This chain joins TRBV18 and TRBJ2-3; there is no DNA to check the TCRdb D call of TRBD2. Looked up from germline, CDR1 is KGHSH and CDR2 is LQKENI. This CDR3 is 15 amino acids long. The CDR3 loop is CASSPRTRSADTQYF.

The rearrangement uses TRBV3-1 and TRBJ2-1; without DNA, the TCRdb call of TRBD2 cannot be checked. The CDR3 has 16 residues. CDR1 and CDR2 (germline): LGHDT, YNNKEL (reference sequence). CDR3 amino acids: CASSQLAGALHNEQFF.

CDR3 region: CASSYRGQGPYNEQFF. The V and J genes are TRBV6-5 and TRBJ2-1; with no DNA, the TCRdb D assignment of TRBD1 cannot be verified. The germline V gene has CDR1 MNHEY and CDR2 SVGAGI. This CDR3 region has 16 residues.

The rearrangement uses TRBV4-1 and TRBJ2-5; TCRdb designates TRBD2, a call that cannot be tested without DNA. The CDR3 spans 17 residues. The germline gives CDR1 MGHRA, CDR2 YSYEKL. Here the CDR3 reads CASSQDSGTSVPETQYF.

V is TRBV4-2 and J is TRBJ2-1; TCRdb returns TRBD2, unconfirmable since there is no DNA. CDR1 and CDR2 (germline): LGHNA, YNFKEQ. CDR3 length: 15 amino acids. CDR3 region: CASTSEASVSNEQFF.

The V call is TRBV20-1, the J call TRBJ2-1; the D call of TRBD1 rests on TCRdb alone, since no DNA is present to check it. This CDR3 comprises 13 residues. CDR1 and CDR2 from the germline V gene are DFQATT and SNEGSKA (reference sequence). CDR3: CSARGTGFNEQFF.

The chain is built from TRBV12-3 or TRBV12-4 and TRBJ2-1; TCRdb names TRBD2, which stays unverified in the absence of DNA. The CDR3 has 13 residues. This chain's CDR3 is CASRTSGIAEQFF.

The chain joins TRBV27 to TRBJ2-2. Per the germline V gene, CDR1 is MNHEY and CDR2 is SMNVEV (reference sequence). CDR3 length: 16 residues. The CDR3 sequence: CASSLWTGFNTGELFF.

V is TRBV27 and J is TRBJ2-7. The CDR3 has 13 residues. The germline gives CDR1 MNHEY, CDR2 SMNVEV (reference sequence). CDR3: CASSLKPPYEQYF.

The chain is built from TRBV10-2 and TRBJ1-1. The CDR3 runs 11 residues. Germline lookup yields CDR1 WSHSY and CDR2 SAAADI. The CDR3 reads CASTMDSEAFF.

The chain is built from TRBV27 and TRBJ2-1. CDR3 size: 15 residues. Germline CDR1 reads MNHEY; CDR2 reads SMNVEV (reference sequence). The CDR3 is CASSSYGGSYNEQFF.

The rearrangement joins TRBV11-2 to TRBJ2-3; TCRdb's D gene call, TRBD1, goes unchecked for lack of DNA. Germline CDR1 reads SGHAT; CDR2 reads FQNNGV. The CDR3 extends over 15 amino acids. This CDR3 is CASSFGPRGADTQYF. Combining the CDR3 with reference TRBV11-2 and TRBJ2-3 gives the whole variable domain EAGVAQSPRYKIIEKRQSVAFWCNPISGHATLYWYQQILGQGPKLLIQFQNNGVVDDSQLPKDRFSAERLKGVDSTLKIQPAKLEDSAVYLCASSFGPRGADTQYFGPGTRLTVL.

The J gene is TRBJ1-3, the V gene TRBV27. The CDR3 spans 15 residues. Germline V gives CDR1 MNHEY, CDR2 SMNVEV (reference sequence). CDR3 amino acids: CASSPDLVSGNTIYF.

This chain links TRBV15 with TRBJ2-7; TCRdb selects TRBD1, and the lack of DNA leaves this call unchecked. Germline lookup yields CDR1 LNHNV and CDR2 YYDKDF (reference sequence). The CDR3 length is 14 residues. The CDR3 spells CATTRDRGVYEQYF.

The genes are TRBV7-9 and TRBJ1-2. The CDR3 consists of 12 residues. Germline V gene sequence: CDR1 SEHNR, CDR2 FQNEAQ (reference sequence). The CDR3 reads CASNGVDYGYTF.

This sequence joins TRBV7-9 and TRBJ2-2. This CDR3 has 15 residues. The V gene's germline CDR1 is SEHNR and CDR2 FQNEAQ (reference sequence). The CDR3 sequence is CASSLALLNTGELFF.